This TCR beta chain derives from a study of blood T cell repertoires in COVID-19. Study-level background: Samples of COVID-19 (acute and convalescent) were obtained from the United States, Italy and Spain. Sources were T cells, B-cell-depleted T cells, or PBMCs; the material itself was cDNA or gDNA.

The germline V and J ends were trimmed by 5 bases and 0 bases, with 17 bases remaining between them. Looked up from germline, CDR1 is SGHVS and CDR2 is FNYEAQ. The CDR3 consists of 16 residues. In the source study's methods: Estimates of nucleated cell counts were drawn from the amplification of reference gene primers. The method was immunoSEQ multiplex PCR; TCRdb's version includes in-frame clones alone and lacks a portion of them. From that table come the V and J calls and clone size; the DNA was used to work out D and trimming. The sample carries 90,000 or so clones, about 86% recorded once. This TCR derives from a man between 60 and 75 years old with acute or convalescent COVID-19. The rearrangement uses TRBV7-6 and TRBJ2-7; TRBD2 might be the D (5 bases). Material: peripheral blood. The DNA for the CDR3 is TGTGCCAGCAGCGTAACGGTAGATACTAGCTCCTACGAGCAGTACTTC. Protein: CASSVTVDTSSYEQYF.